These 26 T cell receptor beta chains were sequenced from one sample in a study of cytomegalovirus exposure and HLA in healthy donors. Amplification used 60 Vbeta primers and 13 Jbeta primers. The data were produced by immunoSEQ multiplex PCR, yet TCRdb's version contains in-frame clones alone and is incomplete. Of 150,000 to 200,000 clones in the sample, 65% to 85% were seen once. Input material: PBMCs. The receptors stem from a male donor in good health and CMV-seropositive.

Of note for this clone: Sequence at one end of the junction differs from germline and may be a read error. This specimen includes other DNA sequences encoding the same CDR3. The V call is TRBV28, the J call TRBJ2-3; 8 nucleotides match TRBD1. The CDR3 runs 14 residues. CDR1 MDHEN and CDR2 SYDVKM come from the germline V gene. The CDR3 here is CAILQGARTDTQYF. CDR3 DNA: TGCGCCATCCTCCAGGGGGCCCGCACAGATACGCAGTATTTT.

For this clone: One end of the junction fails to match germline, which may point to a read error. V usage is TRBV7-7 and J usage is TRBJ2-5; 8 bases line up with TRBD1. Germline values: CDR1 SSHAT, CDR2 FNYEAQ (reference sequence). The CDR3 spans 16 residues. CDR3 protein: CASSSGQGRLSETQYF. CDR3 DNA sequence: TGTGCTAGCAGCTCCGGACAGGGACGTCTTTCGGAGACCCAGTACTTC.

This clone was counted a single time. The V call is TRBV5-1, the J call TRBJ2-3; 14 bases are a match to TRBD2. CDR3 length: 18 amino acids. Trimming removed 3 bases from V and 2 bases from J; junction bases left unmatched: 8. Germline CDR1 reads SGHRS; CDR2 reads YFSETQ. The DNA for the CDR3 is TGCGCCAGCAGCTCAGGACTAGCGGGAGGCGGGGACACAGATACGCAGTATTTT. Encoded protein: CASSSGLAGGGDTDTQYF.

In nucleotides, the CDR3 is TGTGCCAGCAGCTTAGGTGCCCAGACAGCGGGAGTGCCGCAGTTCTTC. Encoded protein: CASSLGAQTAGVPQFF. The genes are TRBV7-8 and TRBJ2-1; 8 bases fit TRBD2. Trimming removed 1 base from V and 12 bases from J; junction bases left unmatched: 14. CDR1 SGHVS and CDR2 FQNEAQ come from the germline V gene. The CDR3 runs 16 residues.

The sample holds a few counts of this clone. The J gene is TRBJ1-2, the V gene TRBV7-3; D gene ambiguous. V shed 5 bases and J shed 5 bases, with 12 bases lying between them. Looked up from germline, CDR1 is SGHTA and CDR2 is FQGTGA. The CDR3 consists of 13 residues. The CDR3 nucleotides are TGTGCCAGCAGCCGACCGGGAGGTTATGGCTACACCTTC. This translates into CASSRPGGYGYTF.

The chain has TRBV6-5 and TRBJ1-1, with 10 bases fitting TRBD1. V trimming: 7 bases; J trimming: 3 bases; junction bases outside the gene matches: 8. CDR1 and CDR2 (germline): MNHEY, SVGAGI. The CDR3 loop spans 15 amino acids. The CDR3 DNA follows: TGTGCCAGCACCCGGACAGGGGGTTTGGACACTGAAGCTTTCTTT. Its translation: CASTRTGGLDTEAFF.

This chain connects TRBV27 to TRBJ2-7, with 7 nucleotides matching TRBD1. CDR3 size: 15 residues. V trimming: 2 bases; J trimming: 4 bases; junction bases outside the gene matches: 8. The germline V gene has CDR1 MNHEY and CDR2 SMNVEV (reference sequence). The CDR3 bases are TGTGCCAGCAGTTTAAAAAGACAGGGCCGGTACGAGCAGTACTTC. Protein sequence: CASSLKRQGRYEQYF.

This clone was picked up a small number of times. The genes are TRBV7-2 and TRBJ2-5, with TRBD1 matching 7 bases. V lost 1 base to trimming and J lost 11 bases; unmatched junction nucleotides: 10. Looked up from germline, CDR1 is SGHTA and CDR2 is FQGNSA. CDR3 size: 14 residues. The CDR3 region has the DNA TGTGCCAGCAGCTTAGGGGGTACAGGGGCGCAGCAGTACTTC. The encoded protein is CASSLGGTGAQQYF.

By its share, this clone is medium-sized. This chain uses TRBV4-3 with TRBJ1-1; no reliable D call. Trimming shortened V by 4 bases and J by 2 bases, and 8 bases separated the two germline ends. The length of the CDR3 is 13 residues. Germline CDR1 and CDR2: LGHNA and YSLEER. CDR3 amino acids: CASSPFRNTEAFF. CDR3 sequence (DNA): TGCGCCAGCAGCCCCTTCAGAAACACTGAAGCTTTCTTT.

This chain connects TRBV7-9 to TRBJ2-3, with 10 bases matching TRBD1. Trimming cost V 6 bases and J 1 base; bases outside gene matches: 7. The germline V gene encodes CDR1 SEHNR and CDR2 FQNEAQ (reference sequence). CDR3 size: 16 residues. For the CDR3, the DNA is TGTGCCAGCAGTTGGGGACAGGGGCCTCGCACAGATACGCAGTATTTT. It specifies CASSWGQGPRTDTQYF.

This clone was counted a few times. The rearrangement joins TRBV30 to TRBJ2-2; TRBD2 matches at 7 bases. Germline assignment: CDR1 GTSNPN and CDR2 SVGIG (reference sequence). CDR3 length equals 16 residues. With 3 bases clipped from V and 1 base from J, the junction kept 8 bases outside the gene matches. The DNA of the CDR3 is TGTGCCTGGAGGGGGGGGATAACAGGGAACACCGGGGAGCTGTTTTTT. Residues: CAWRGGITGNTGELFF.

The V call is TRBV7-3, the J call TRBJ2-1; 8 bases map to TRBD2. Germline V CDR1 and CDR2: SGHTA, FQGTGA. The V and J ends lost 1 base and 8 bases, in that order; junction bases with no gene match: 10. The CDR3 contains 16 residues. CDR3 amino acids: CASSLNPEREQDEQFF. CDR3 sequence (DNA): TGTGCCAGCAGCTTAAACCCCGAGCGGGAGCAGGATGAGCAGTTCTTC.

The J gene is TRBJ2-5, the V gene TRBV9, with 8 bases fitting TRBD2. This CDR3 is 14 amino acids long. The germline V gene has CDR1 SGDLS and CDR2 YYNGEE. V trimming: 2 bases; J trimming: 9 bases; junction bases outside the gene matches: 9. CDR3 amino acids: CASSVDQGREAQYF. CDR3 coding DNA: TGTGCCAGCAGCGTGGATCAGGGGCGGGAGGCCCAGTACTTC.

This clone was counted once. The chain combines TRBV28 with TRBJ2-3; 12 nucleotides match TRBD2. The CDR3 totals 16 residues. Per germline, CDR1 MDHEN and CDR2 SYDVKM. Unmatched junction bases numbered 10, after V lost 6 bases and J lost 6 bases. For the CDR3, the DNA is TGTGCCAGCAGCCCCCTGGGACTAGCGGGCGCCGATACGCAGTATTTT. It translates to CASSPLGLAGADTQYF.

The gene calls are TRBV6-5 and TRBJ1-2; TRBD1 matches 7 bases. The CDR3 covers 15 residues. CDR1 is MNHEY and CDR2 is SVGAGI in the germline V gene. V was pared by 4 bases and J by 6 bases, with 11 bases of the junction left unmatched. The CDR3 DNA sequence: TGTGCCAGCAGTTGGGGGATTCAGGGGGTGGATGGCTACACCTTC. Its translation: CASSWGIQGVDGYTF.

This chain uses TRBV11-2 with TRBJ2-1; tentative D call: TRBD2 (6 bases). Per germline, CDR1 SGHAT and CDR2 FQNNGV. Trimming stripped 0 bases from V and 4 bases from J, with 13 bases between. CDR3 length: 16 residues. The DNA of the CDR3 is TGTGCCAGCAGCTTAGAGGCGGGACTGGTTTACAATGAGCAGTTCTTC. Amino acids: CASSLEAGLVYNEQFF.

The chain carries TRBV9 and TRBJ2-3; 11 positions match TRBD2. V was clipped by 0 bases and J by 1 base; unmatched bases: 4. The CDR3 contains 17 residues. Looked up from germline, CDR1 is SGDLS and CDR2 is YYNGEE. The CDR3 nucleotides read TGTGCCAGCAGCGTAGCTACTAGCGGGAGTGGCACAGATACGCAGTATTTT. Translating it yields CASSVATSGSGTDTQYF.

The chain joins TRBV6-4 to TRBJ2-3; no reliable D call. Trimming shortened V by 3 bases and J by 1 base, and 8 bases separated the two germline ends. Per the germline V gene, CDR1 is MRHNA and CDR2 is SNTAGT. The CDR3 is 14 amino acids. This CDR3 is CASSELAGTDTQYF. CDR3 nucleotides: TGTGCCAGCAGTGAATTAGCCGGCACAGATACGCAGTATTTT.

This chain uses TRBV15 with TRBJ2-1, with D possibly matching TRBD1 (5 bases). The V end was cut by 0 bases, the J end by 7 bases, with 13 bases between. This CDR3 is built from 15 residues. Germline CDR1 LNHNV, CDR2 YYDKDF (reference sequence). The CDR3 coding sequence is TGTGCCACCAGCAGAGACAGGGCCGGAGATAATGAGCAGTTCTTC. Translating gives CATSRDRAGDNEQFF.

The rearrangement joins TRBV4-1 to TRBJ2-5; 10 positions match TRBD2. This CDR3 has 14 residues. The trim removed 3 bases at V and 3 bases at J, leaving 1 base unmatched. Germline-derived CDR1 and CDR2 are MGHRA and YSYEKL. The CDR3 here is CASSHGLAEETQYF. The CDR3 DNA reads as TGCGCCAGCAGCCATGGACTAGCGGAAGAGACCCAGTACTTC.

The chain has TRBV7-2 and TRBJ2-7; the D gene is possibly TRBD1 (5 bases). The length of the CDR3 is 15 residues. Germline loops: CDR1 SGHTA, CDR2 FQGNSA. With 1 base removed from V and 0 bases from J, the gap between germline ends came to 10 bases. CDR3 DNA: TGTGCCAGCAGCTTAGGACAGATGAGCTCCTACGAGCAGTACTTC. Protein product: CASSLGQMSSYEQYF. Drawing the rest from reference TRBV7-2 and TRBJ2-7, the complete variable domain is GAGVSQSPSNKVTEKGKDVELRCDPISGHTALYWYRQSLGQGLEFLIYFQGNSAPDKSGLPSDRFSAERTGGSVSTLTIQRTQQEDSAVYLCASSLGQMSSYEQYFGPGTRLTVT.

The chain has TRBV9 and TRBJ1-2; no clear D gene. The CDR3 totals 13 residues. CDR1 is SGDLS and CDR2 is YYNGEE in the germline V gene. The V end lost 4 bases, the J end lost 2 bases, and 9 bases lay between the germline ends. CDR3 coding DNA: TGTGCCAGCAGCCCCCAGCGGAACTATGGCTACACCTTC. Amino acids: CASSPQRNYGYTF.

This clone was seen a few times. The chain recombines TRBV2 with TRBJ1-2; D is undetermined. Per the germline V gene, CDR1 is SNHLY and CDR2 is FYNNEI. The CDR3 loop spans 13 amino acids. The germline V and J ends were trimmed by 3 bases and 6 bases, with 11 bases remaining between them. This chain's CDR3 is CASSDTLTDGYTF. DNA of the CDR3: TGTGCCAGCAGTGACACCCTCACGGATGGCTACACCTTC.

The CDR3 sequence: CASSRGGGYEQYF. In DNA form, the CDR3 reads TGTGCCAGCAGCAGAGGGGGCGGCTACGAGCAGTACTTC. The V gene is TRBV7-2, the J gene TRBJ2-5; 7 positions match TRBD1. The J call may be wrong; the DNA end is better matched by TRBJ2-7. The CDR3 totals 13 residues. The germline V gene encodes CDR1 SGHTA and CDR2 FQGNSA.

The rearrangement joins TRBV27 to TRBJ2-2; TRBD1 matches at 9 bases. The CDR3 consists of 17 residues. Trimming at V came to 7 bases and at J to 4 bases, leaving 13 bases not matched to a gene. Per germline, CDR1 MNHEY and CDR2 SMNVEV (reference sequence). CDR3 loop: CASKRQGGGLFTGELFF. CDR3 bases: TGTGCCAGCAAAAGACAGGGGGGGGGACTATTCACCGGGGAGCTGTTTTTT.

Remarks on this clone: At the DNA level, this CDR3 is encoded by other sequences in the same sample as well. The chain employs TRBV9 and TRBJ2-7, with 7 bases matching TRBD1. CDR1 and CDR2 (germline): SGDLS, YYNGEE. The CDR3 is made up of 13 amino acids. V lost 3 bases to trimming and J lost 0 bases; unmatched junction nucleotides: 0. CDR3 loop: CASSGTGSYEQYF. CDR3 nucleotides: TGTGCCAGCAGCGGGACAGGCTCCTACGAGCAGTACTTC. Variable domain in full (rest from reference TRBV9 and TRBJ2-7): DSGVTQTPKHLITATGQRVTLRCSPRSGDLSVYWYQQSLDQGLQFLIQYYNGEERAKGNILERFSAQQFPDLHSELNLSSLELGDSALYFCASSGTGSYEQYFGPGTRLTVT.